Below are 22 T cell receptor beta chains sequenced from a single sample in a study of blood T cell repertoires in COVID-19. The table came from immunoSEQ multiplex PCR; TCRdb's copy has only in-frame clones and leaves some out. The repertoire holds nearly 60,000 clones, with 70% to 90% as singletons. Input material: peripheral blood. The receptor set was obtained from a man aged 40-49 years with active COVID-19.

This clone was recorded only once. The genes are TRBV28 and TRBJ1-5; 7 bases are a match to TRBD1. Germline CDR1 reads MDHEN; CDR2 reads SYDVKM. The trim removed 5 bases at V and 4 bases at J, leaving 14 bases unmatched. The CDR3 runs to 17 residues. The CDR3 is CASSLSWGQLNNQPQHF. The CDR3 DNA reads TGTGCCAGCAGTCTGAGTTGGGGACAGTTAAATAATCAGCCCCAGCATTTT. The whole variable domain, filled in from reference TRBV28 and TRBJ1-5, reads DVKVTQSSRYLVKRTGEKVFLECVQDMDHENMFWYRQDPGLGLRLIYFSYDVKMKEKGDIPEGYSVSREKKERFSLILESASTNQTSMYLCASSLSWGQLNNQPQHFGDGTRLSIL.

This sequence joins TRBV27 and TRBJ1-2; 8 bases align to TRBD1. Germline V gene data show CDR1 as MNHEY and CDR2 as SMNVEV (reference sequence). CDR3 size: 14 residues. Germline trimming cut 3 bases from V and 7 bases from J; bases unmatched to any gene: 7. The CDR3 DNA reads TGTGCCAGCAGTTTCCAGACAGGGGAGGGTGGCTACACCTTC. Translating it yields CASSFQTGEGGYTF.

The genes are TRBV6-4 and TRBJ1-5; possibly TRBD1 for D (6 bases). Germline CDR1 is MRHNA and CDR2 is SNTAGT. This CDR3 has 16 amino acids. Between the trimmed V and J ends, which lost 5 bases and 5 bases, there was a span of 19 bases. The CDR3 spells CASSYNSGEGDQPQHF. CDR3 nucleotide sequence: TGTGCCAGCAGTTACAATTCAGGGGAGGGGGATCAGCCCCAGCATTTT.

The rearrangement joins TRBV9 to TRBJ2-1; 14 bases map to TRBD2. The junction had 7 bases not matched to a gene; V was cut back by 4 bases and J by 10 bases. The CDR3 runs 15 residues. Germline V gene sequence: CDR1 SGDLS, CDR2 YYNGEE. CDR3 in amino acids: CASSRGLAGGGEQFF. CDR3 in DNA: TGTGCCAGCAGCCGCGGACTAGCGGGAGGAGGGGAGCAGTTCTTC.

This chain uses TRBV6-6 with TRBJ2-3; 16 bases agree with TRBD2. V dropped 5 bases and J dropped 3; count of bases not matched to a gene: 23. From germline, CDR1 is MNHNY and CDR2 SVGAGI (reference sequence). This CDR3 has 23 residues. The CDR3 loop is CASSLHRGLAGTSGRARTDTQYF. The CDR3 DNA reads TGTGCCAGCAGTCTCCACAGGGGGCTCGCCGGGACTAGCGGGAGGGCCAGAACAGATACGCAGTATTTT.

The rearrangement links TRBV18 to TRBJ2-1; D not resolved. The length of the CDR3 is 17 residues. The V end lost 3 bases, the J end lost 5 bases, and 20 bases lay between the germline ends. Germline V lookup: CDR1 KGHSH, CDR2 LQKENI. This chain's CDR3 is CASSPEMVSPLNNEQFF. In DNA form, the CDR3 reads TGTGCCAGCTCACCCGAAATGGTCTCCCCACTCAACAATGAGCAGTTCTTC.

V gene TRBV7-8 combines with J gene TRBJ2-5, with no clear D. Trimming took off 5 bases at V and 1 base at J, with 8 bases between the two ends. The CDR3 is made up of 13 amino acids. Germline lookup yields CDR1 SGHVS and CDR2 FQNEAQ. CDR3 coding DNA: TGTGCCAGCAGCCCCTTTAGCCAAGAGACCCAGTACTTC. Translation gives CASSPFSQETQYF.

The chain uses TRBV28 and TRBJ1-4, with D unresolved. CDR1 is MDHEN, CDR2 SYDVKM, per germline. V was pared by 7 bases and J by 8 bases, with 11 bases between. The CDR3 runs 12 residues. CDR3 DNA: TGTGCCAGCACCCAGACTTTCGAAAAACTGTTTTTT. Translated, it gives CASTQTFEKLFF.

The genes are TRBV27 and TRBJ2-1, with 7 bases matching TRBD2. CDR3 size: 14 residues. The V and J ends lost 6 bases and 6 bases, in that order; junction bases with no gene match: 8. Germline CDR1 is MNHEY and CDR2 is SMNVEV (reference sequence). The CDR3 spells CASSLGTTSNEQFF. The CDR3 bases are TGTGCCAGCAGCCTCGGGACTACATCCAATGAGCAGTTCTTC.

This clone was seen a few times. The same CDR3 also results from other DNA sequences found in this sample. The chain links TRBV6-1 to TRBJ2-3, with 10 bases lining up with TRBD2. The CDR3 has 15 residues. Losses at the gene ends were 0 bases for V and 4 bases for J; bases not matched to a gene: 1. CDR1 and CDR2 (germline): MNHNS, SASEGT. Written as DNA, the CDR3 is TGTGCCAGCAGTGAAGCAGCGGGAGGGCCAGATACGCAGTATTTT. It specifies CASSEAAGGPDTQYF.

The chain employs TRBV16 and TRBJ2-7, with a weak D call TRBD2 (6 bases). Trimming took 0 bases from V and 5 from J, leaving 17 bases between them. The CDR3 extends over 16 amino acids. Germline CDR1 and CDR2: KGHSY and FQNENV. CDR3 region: CASSQSSVQGGDEQYF. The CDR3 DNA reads TGTGCCAGCAGCCAATCGTCGGTCCAGGGAGGAGACGAGCAGTACTTC.

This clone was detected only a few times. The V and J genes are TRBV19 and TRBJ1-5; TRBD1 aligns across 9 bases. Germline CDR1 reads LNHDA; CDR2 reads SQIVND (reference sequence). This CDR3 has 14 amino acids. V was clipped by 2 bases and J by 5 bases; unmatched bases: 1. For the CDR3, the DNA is TGTGCCAGTAGTATATGGACAGGGGATCAGCCCCAGCATTTT. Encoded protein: CASSIWTGDQPQHF.

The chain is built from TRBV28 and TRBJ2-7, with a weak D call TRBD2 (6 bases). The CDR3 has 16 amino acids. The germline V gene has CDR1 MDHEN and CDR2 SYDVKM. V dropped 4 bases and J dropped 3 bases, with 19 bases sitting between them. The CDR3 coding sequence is TGTGCCAGCAGTTACATCTTTCGGGGGAGTCGCTACGAGCAGTACTTC. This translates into CASSYIFRGSRYEQYF.

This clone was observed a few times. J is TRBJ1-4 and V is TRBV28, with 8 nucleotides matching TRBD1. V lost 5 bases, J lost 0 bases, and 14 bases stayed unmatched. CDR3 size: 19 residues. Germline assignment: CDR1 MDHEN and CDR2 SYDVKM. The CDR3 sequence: CASSPGWGQVFATNEKLFF. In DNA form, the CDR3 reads TGTGCCAGCAGTCCCGGTTGGGGACAGGTTTTCGCAACTAATGAAAAACTGTTTTTT.

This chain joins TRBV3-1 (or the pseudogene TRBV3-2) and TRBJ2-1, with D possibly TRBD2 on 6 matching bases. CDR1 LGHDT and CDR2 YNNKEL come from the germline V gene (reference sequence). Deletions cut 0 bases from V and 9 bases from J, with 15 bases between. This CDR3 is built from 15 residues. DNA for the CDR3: TGTGCCAGCAGCCAAGATGGTAGGGAGGCAGGTGAGCAGTTCTTC. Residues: CASSQDGREAGEQFF.

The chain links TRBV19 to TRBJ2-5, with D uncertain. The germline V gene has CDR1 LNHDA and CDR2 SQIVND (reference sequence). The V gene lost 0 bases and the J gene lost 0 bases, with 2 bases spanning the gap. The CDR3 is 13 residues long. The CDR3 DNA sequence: TGTGCCAGTAGTATAGACAACCAAGAGACCCAGTACTTC. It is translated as CASSIDNQETQYF.

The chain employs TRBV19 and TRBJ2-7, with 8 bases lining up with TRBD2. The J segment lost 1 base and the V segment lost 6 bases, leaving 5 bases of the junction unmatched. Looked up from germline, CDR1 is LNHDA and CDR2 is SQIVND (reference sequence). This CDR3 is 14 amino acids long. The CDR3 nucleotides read TGTGCCAGTAGGAATAGCGGGATTTCCTACGAGCAGTACTTC. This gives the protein CASRNSGISYEQYF.

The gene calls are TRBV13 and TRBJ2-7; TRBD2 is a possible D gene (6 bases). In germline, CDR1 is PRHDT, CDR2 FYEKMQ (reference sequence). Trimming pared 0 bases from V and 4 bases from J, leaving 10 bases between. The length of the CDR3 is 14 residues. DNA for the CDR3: TGTGCCAGCAGCTTAGGGTCGGGAGTGTACGAGCAGTACTTC. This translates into CASSLGSGVYEQYF.

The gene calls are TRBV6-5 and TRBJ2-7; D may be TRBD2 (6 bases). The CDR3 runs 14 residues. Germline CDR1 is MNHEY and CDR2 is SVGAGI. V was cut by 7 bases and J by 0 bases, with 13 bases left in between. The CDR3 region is CASTRRGVSYEQYF. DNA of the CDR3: TGTGCCAGCACCCGCCGCGGGGTCTCCTACGAGCAGTACTTC.

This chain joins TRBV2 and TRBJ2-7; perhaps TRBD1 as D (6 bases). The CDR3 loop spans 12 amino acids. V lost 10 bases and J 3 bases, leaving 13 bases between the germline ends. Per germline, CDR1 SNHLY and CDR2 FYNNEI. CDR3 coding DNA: TGTGCCACCGCGACAGGCTTCTACGAGCAGTACTTC. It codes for CATATGFYEQYF.

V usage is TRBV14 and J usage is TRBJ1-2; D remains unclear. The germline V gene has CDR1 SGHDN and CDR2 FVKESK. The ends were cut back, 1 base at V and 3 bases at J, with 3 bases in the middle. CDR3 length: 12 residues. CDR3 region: CASSQVDYGYTF. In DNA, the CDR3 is TGTGCCAGCAGCCAAGTAGACTATGGCTACACCTTC.

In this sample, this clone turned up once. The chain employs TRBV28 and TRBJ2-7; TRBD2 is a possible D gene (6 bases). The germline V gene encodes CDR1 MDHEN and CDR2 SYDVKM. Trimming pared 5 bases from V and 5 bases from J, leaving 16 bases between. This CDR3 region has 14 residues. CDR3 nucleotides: TGTGCCAGCAGTCCAAACCGGGACTCAGACGAGCAGTACTTC. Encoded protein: CASSPNRDSDEQYF.